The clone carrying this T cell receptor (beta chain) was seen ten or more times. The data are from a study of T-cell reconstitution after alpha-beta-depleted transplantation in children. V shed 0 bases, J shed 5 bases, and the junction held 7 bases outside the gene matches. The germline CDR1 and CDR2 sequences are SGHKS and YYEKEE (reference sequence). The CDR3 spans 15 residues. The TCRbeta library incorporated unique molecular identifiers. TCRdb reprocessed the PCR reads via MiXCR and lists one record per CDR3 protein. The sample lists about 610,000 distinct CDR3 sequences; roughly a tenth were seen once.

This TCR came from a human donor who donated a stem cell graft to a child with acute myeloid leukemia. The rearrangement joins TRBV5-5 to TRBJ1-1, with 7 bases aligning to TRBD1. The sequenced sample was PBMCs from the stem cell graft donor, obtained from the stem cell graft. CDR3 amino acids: CASSLEALQGTEAFF. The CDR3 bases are TGTGCCAGCAGCTTGGAAGCCCTACAGGGGACTGAAGCTTTCTTT.